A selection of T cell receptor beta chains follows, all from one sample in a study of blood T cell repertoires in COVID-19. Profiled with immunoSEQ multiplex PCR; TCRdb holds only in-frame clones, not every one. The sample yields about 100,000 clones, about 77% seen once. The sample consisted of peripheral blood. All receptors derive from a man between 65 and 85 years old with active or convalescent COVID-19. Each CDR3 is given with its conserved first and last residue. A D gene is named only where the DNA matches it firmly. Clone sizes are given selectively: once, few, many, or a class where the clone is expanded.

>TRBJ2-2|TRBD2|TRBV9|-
TGTGCCAGCAGCGTATCCCCTACAGAGCGGGGGAACACCGGGGAGCTGTTTTTT
CASSVSPTERGNTGELFF
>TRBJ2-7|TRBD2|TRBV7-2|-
TGTGCCAGCAGCTTGCCCCTAGCGGGGGCCTTCTCCTACGAGCAGTACTTC
CASSLPLAGAFSYEQYF
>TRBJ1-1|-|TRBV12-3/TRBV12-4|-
TGTGCCAGCGGCTCCCTAGGAACTGAAGCTTTCTTT
CASGSLGTEAFF
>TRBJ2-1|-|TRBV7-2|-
TGTGCCAGCAGCTTAGACTGGGGAGGTGGCAATGAGCAGTTCTTC
CASSLDWGGGNEQFF
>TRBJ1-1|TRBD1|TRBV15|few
TGTGCCACCAGCAGAGATGCCAACCGGAGACAGGGGGACACTGAAGCTTTCTTT
CATSRDANRRQGDTEAFF
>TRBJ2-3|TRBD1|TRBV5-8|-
TGTGCCAGCAGCCTGGACAGGGGACGGAGCACAGATACGCAGTATTTT
CASSLDRGRSTDTQYF
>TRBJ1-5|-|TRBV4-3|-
TGCGCCAGCAGCCAGGGCTATCGAGCAAGTCAGCCCCAGCATTTT
CASSQGYRASQPQHF
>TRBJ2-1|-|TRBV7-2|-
TGTGCCAGCAGCTTGGGACAGACTAGGACCAATGAGCAGTTCTTC
CASSLGQTRTNEQFF
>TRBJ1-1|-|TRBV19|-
TGTGCCAGTAGTTTCAGCCGGAGCAACACTGAAGCTTTCTTT
CASSFSRSNTEAFF
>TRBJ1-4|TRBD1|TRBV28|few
TGTGCCAGCAGTACCCTGACAGGGAATGAAAAACTGTTTTTT
CASSTLTGNEKLFF
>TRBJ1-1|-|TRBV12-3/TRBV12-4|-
TGTGCCAGCAGTTTCGAGGGTCGGACTGAAGCTTTCTTT
CASSFEGRTEAFF
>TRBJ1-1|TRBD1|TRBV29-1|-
TGCAGCGGCGCCGGGACAGGGAAGAACACTGAAGCTTTCTTT
CSGAGTGKNTEAFF
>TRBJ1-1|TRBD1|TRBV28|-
TGTGCCAGCGGACAGGGACACATGAACACTGAAGCTTTCTTT
CASGQGHMNTEAFF
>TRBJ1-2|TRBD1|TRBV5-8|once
TGTGCCAGCAGCGGGGACAGGGGGCATGGCTACACCTTC
CASSGDRGHGYTF
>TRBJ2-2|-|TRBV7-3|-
TGTGCCAGCAGCTTATCGGTAACCGGGGAGCTGTTTTTT
CASSLSVTGELFF
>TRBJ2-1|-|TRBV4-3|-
TGCGCCAGCAGCCGAGGAGAGACTAGGCAAAGTGGTGAGCAGTTCTTC
CASSRGETRQSGEQFF
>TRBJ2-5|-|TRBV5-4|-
TGTGCCAGCACCCCCCAGTCGGGGAGCAAAGAGACCCAGTACTTC
CASTPQSGSKETQYF
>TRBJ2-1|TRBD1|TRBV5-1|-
TGCGCCAGCAGCTTAAGGCAGGGGGCATGGAATGAGCAGTTCTTC
CASSLRQGAWNEQFF
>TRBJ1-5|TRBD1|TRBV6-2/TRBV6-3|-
TGTGCCAGCAGTTACGGACAGGGGGGCAATCAGCCCCAGCATTTT
CASSYGQGGNQPQHF
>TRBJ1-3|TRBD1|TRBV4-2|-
TGTGCCAGCAGCCTCGGGACAGGCTCTGGAAACACCATATATTTT
CASSLGTGSGNTIYF
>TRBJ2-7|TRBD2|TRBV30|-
TGTGCCTGGAGTCCCCCGACTAGCGGGCCCTCTAGACAGTACTTC
CAWSPPTSGPSRQYF
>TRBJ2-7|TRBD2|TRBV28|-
TGTGCCAGCAGGCCGGGGGGACGGATTTACGAGCAGTACTTC
CASRPGGRIYEQYF
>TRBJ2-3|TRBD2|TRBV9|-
TGTGCCAGCAGCGTTGGCGGGAGTGTCACAGATACGCAGTATTTT
CASSVGGSVTDTQYF